The present TCR beta chain was sequenced within a study of cytomegalovirus exposure and HLA in healthy donors. Overall study: Earlier results showed roughly 110 million unique TCR beta sequences derived from around 170 million T cells. Study observations and caveats: Versus the roughly 700-donor mean, an Asian-associated ancestry cluster reportedly showed fewer N-insertions in a later analysis. Earlier analysis yielded a pattern in which most TCR beta V segments were productive about 90% or about 30% of the time.

This clone has only one observation. Its antigen is undetermined. This CDR3 region has 15 residues. Germline lookup yields CDR1 MDHEN and CDR2 SYDVKM. V was shortened by 6 bases and J by 4 bases, with 19 bases between the two germline ends. The PCR used 60 Vbeta and 13 Jbeta primers. Using immunoSEQ multiplex PCR, the repertoire was profiled, and TCRdb retains in-frame clones only, with some absent. The table shows roughly 100,000 clones, with 75% to 80% occurring only once. Sequencing used PBMCs. The clonotype comes from a female donor in good health and CMV-seronegative. The V call is TRBV28, the J call TRBJ2-7; TRBD2 is a possible D gene (5 bases). The CDR3 here is CASSPAPHRGYEQYF. CDR3 DNA: TGTGCCAGCAGCCCAGCCCCACATCGGGGATACGAGCAGTACTTC. Based on the CDR3 plus reference TRBV28 and TRBJ2-7, the full variable domain is DVKVTQSSRYLVKRTGEKVFLECVQDMDHENMFWYRQDPGLGLRLIYFSYDVKMKEKGDIPEGYSVSREKKERFSLILESASTNQTSMYLCASSPAPHRGYEQYFGPGTRLTVT.